This T cell receptor (beta chain) comes out of a study of T cell responses to AZD1222 COVID-19 vaccine. Remarks on this clone: Its antigen remains unidentified.

General study findings and limits: Per reports, nearly half of all spike-specific TCRs target regions that are unmutated in variants.

Profiled with immunoSEQ multiplex PCR; TCRdb holds only in-frame clones, not every one. The repertoire has roughly 140,000 clones, about nine tenths of them found once; the top ten carry less than 2%. The CDR3 is 13 amino acids. Trimming stripped 4 bases from V and 5 bases from J, with 9 bases between. The germline gives CDR1 MNHEY, CDR2 SVGEGT. The chain is built from TRBV6-2 or TRBV6-3 and TRBJ1-5; D is possibly TRBD1 (5 bases). The input for sequencing was peripheral blood, taken on day 0 of AZD1222 vaccination. The sequence derives from an adult in good health. This chain's CDR3 is CASSFTTDQPQHF. The DNA of the CDR3 is TGTGCCAGCAGTTTCACGACAGATCAGCCCCAGCATTTT.